These 14 T cell receptor beta chains were all obtained from the same sample, sequenced in a study of regulatory T cells in long-lasting Graves disease. Combining iRepertoire HTBI primers with Arm-PCR of CDR3 regions, the authors built TCR beta libraries. TCRdb processed the multiplex PCR reads anew with MiXCR; each CDR3 protein has one entry. The sample yields about 620,000 distinct CDR3 sequences, roughly 15% seen once. The time point was: newly diagnosed GD, antithyroid drugs for less than 3 months. From RNA extracted from PBMCs, the TCR library was made. In addition, the sample was reused for a study of T cells in Graves' hyperthyroidism and ophthalmopathy.

The material was peripheral blood mononuclear cells (PBMCs), obtained at new diagnosis, from a patient treated with antithyroid drugs. The receptors shown here come from a woman in her twenties or thirties with Graves disease.

There are many counts of this clonotype. J is TRBJ2-7 and V is TRBV2; the match to TRBD2 covers 9 bases. V dropped 8 bases and J dropped 8; count of bases not matched to a gene: 7. This CDR3 comprises 12 residues. Germline assignment: CDR1 SNHLY and CDR2 FYNNEI. CDR3 loop: CASVGLAIKQYF. The CDR3, as DNA: TGTGCCAGCGTGGGACTAGCAATTAAGCAGTACTTC.

This clonotype was found many times. V usage is TRBV2 and J usage is TRBJ2-5, with 8 positions matching TRBD1. This CDR3 is built from 13 residues. The germline V gene encodes CDR1 SNHLY and CDR2 FYNNEI. Losses at the gene ends were 4 bases for V and 4 bases for J; bases not matched to a gene: 2. The CDR3 region is CASSGDRRETQYF. CDR3 nucleotides: TGTGCCAGCAGTGGGGACAGGCGAGAGACCCAGTACTTC.

This clonotype was seen many times. This rearrangement joins TRBV7-8 to TRBJ1-1, with D possibly matching TRBD1 (6 bases). V gave up 4 bases and J gave up 1 base, with 7 bases separating them. Germline V gives CDR1 SGHVS, CDR2 FQNEAQ. There are 13 residues in the CDR3. The CDR3 spells CASSWTANTEAFF. The DNA for the CDR3 is TGTGCCAGCAGCTGGACAGCGAACACTGAAGCTTTCTTT.

Concerning this clonotype: Relative to the germline gene, one junction end is altered; a read error may explain this. This rearrangement joins TRBV18 to TRBJ1-1; 9 bases map to TRBD1. This CDR3 region has 16 residues. Germline V gene lookup returns CDR1 KGHSH and CDR2 LQKENI. CDR3: CASPPPATGTGLPAFF. CDR3 in DNA: TGTGCCAGCCCACCACCGGCCACCGGGACAGGGTTGCCAGCTTTCTTT.

This clonotype turned up a few times. This chain links TRBV5-8 with TRBJ1-5; no clear D. The CDR3 extends over 13 amino acids. Per germline, CDR1 SGHTS and CDR2 YDEGEE. V lost 4 bases and J lost 5, with 10 bases in between. Written as DNA, the CDR3 is TGTGCCAGCAGCCCGGAGGTACATCAGCCCCAGCATTTT. It translates to CASSPEVHQPQHF. The full variable domain, completed using reference TRBV5-8 and TRBJ1-5, is EAGVTQSPTHLIKTRGQQATLRCSPISGHTSVYWYQQALGLGLQFLLWYDEGEERNRGNFPPRFSGRQFPNYSSELNVNALELEDSALYLCASSPEVHQPQHFGDGTRLSIL.

This chain's CDR3 is CASSSSGTGPYGYTF. In DNA form, the CDR3 reads TGTGCCAGCAGTTCGTCCGGGACAGGGCCCTATGGCTACACCTTC. The V gene is TRBV28, the J gene TRBJ1-2, with TRBD1 identical over 9 bases. This CDR3 is 15 amino acids long. Germline V lookup: CDR1 MDHEN, CDR2 SYDVKM. Trimming at V came to 4 bases and at J to 4 bases, leaving 7 bases not matched to a gene.

This clonotype has a count of ten or more. V usage is TRBV2 and J usage is TRBJ2-7; 11 nucleotides align to TRBD2. Germline V gene lookup returns CDR1 SNHLY and CDR2 FYNNEI. V lost 3 bases, J lost 6 bases, and 7 bases stayed unmatched. This CDR3 is 15 amino acids long. CDR3 protein: CASSETSGTFFEQYF. The CDR3, as DNA: TGTGCCAGCAGTGAGACTAGCGGGACCTTCTTCGAGCAGTACTTC.

There are many counts of this clonotype. The CDR3 sequence is CATGADSYEQYF. The CDR3 DNA sequence: TGTGCCACCGGGGCAGATTCTTACGAGCAGTACTTC. V and J are TRBV10-3 and TRBJ2-7; the D call may be TRBD1 or TRBD2 (5 bases each). Germline loops: CDR1 ENHRY, CDR2 SYGVKD. Trimming pared 10 bases from V and 4 bases from J, leaving 14 bases between. The CDR3 loop spans 12 amino acids.

This clonotype was observed a few times. This chain uses TRBV6-5 with TRBJ2-5; 10 nucleotides agree with TRBD1. The CDR3 spans 15 residues. The J segment lost 9 bases and the V segment lost 0 bases, leaving 7 bases of the junction unmatched. The V gene's germline CDR1 is MNHEY and CDR2 SVGAGI. The CDR3 DNA is TGTGCCAGCAGTTACTCGAGACAGGGGGCGAAGTCCCAGTACTTC. It yields the protein CASSYSRQGAKSQYF.

The rearrangement uses TRBV30 and TRBJ1-3; no clear D gene. Deletions cut 2 bases from V and 0 bases from J, with 17 bases between. The CDR3 contains 17 residues. Germline CDR1 GTSNPN, CDR2 SVGIG (reference sequence). The chain's CDR3 is CAWSPKDGGFSGNTIYF. DNA for the CDR3: TGTGCCTGGAGTCCAAAAGACGGAGGCTTCTCTGGAAACACCATATATTTT. The whole variable domain, remainder taken from reference TRBV30 and TRBJ1-3, is SQTIHQWPATLVQPVGSPLSLECTVEGTSNPNLYWYRQAAGRGLQLLFYSVGIGQISSEVPQNLSASRPQDRQFILSSKKLLLSDSGFYLCAWSPKDGGFSGNTIYFGEGSWLTVV.

This rearrangement joins TRBV5-6 to TRBJ1-1; weak D call: TRBD1 (5 bases). This CDR3 has 16 residues. Trimming took off 4 bases at V and 0 bases at J, with 16 bases between the two ends. CDR1 and CDR2 from the germline V gene are SGHDT and YYEEEE. CDR3 nucleotide sequence: TGTGCCAGCAGCCGCCTAGGGCAGGGAATGAACACTGAAGCTTTCTTT. It codes for CASSRLGQGMNTEAFF.

This clonotype was counted between two and nine times. As DNA, the CDR3 is TGTGCCACCAGTAGACAGAACACCGGGGAGCTGTTTTTT. It encodes CATSRQNTGELFF. The chain uses TRBV24-1 and TRBJ2-2, with no clear D. This CDR3 spans 13 amino acids. The V end lost 6 bases, the J end lost 1 base, and 5 bases lay between the germline ends. The germline gives CDR1 KGHDR, CDR2 SFDVKD.

This clonotype was observed a handful of times. The chain couples TRBV5-1 to TRBJ1-4; TRBD1 aligns across 7 bases. This CDR3 has 15 residues. V dropped 8 bases and J dropped 8; count of bases not matched to a gene: 15. Germline V gene sequence: CDR1 SGHRS, CDR2 YFSETQ. The CDR3 here is CASRDAGTDTEKLFF. The CDR3 DNA is TGCGCCAGTAGAGACGCCGGGACAGATACGGAAAAACTGTTTTTT.

This clonotype occurred many times. The chain links TRBV6-1 to TRBJ1-2; 8 bases agree with TRBD1. V dropped 0 bases and J dropped 8; count of bases not matched to a gene: 17. The germline V gene encodes CDR1 MNHNS and CDR2 SASEGT. CDR3 length: 18 amino acids. This chain's CDR3 is CASSEAGQGISILIGYTF. Written as DNA, the CDR3 is TGTGCCAGCAGTGAAGCAGGACAGGGCATATCCATCTTGATAGGCTACACCTTC.